Shown below are 26 T cell receptor beta chains from a single sample sequenced in a study of OX40 agonist ivuxolimab in advanced cancers. Data came from immunoSEQ multiplex PCR; TCRdb stores just in-frame clones and leaves some out. The sample lists roughly 61,000 clones, nearly 90% occurring once. Material: CD4+ or CD8+ T cells sorted from blood, obtained in a trial of the OX40 agonist ivuxolimab. The receptor source for this set is an adult with an advanced solid tumor such as melanoma, head and neck, liver or kidney cancer.

The chain carries TRBV18 and TRBJ2-6; no clear D gene. CDR1 and CDR2 (germline): KGHSH, LQKENI. CDR3 length equals 15 residues. V lost 3 bases and J 1 base, leaving 7 bases between the germline ends. Here the CDR3 DNA reads TGTGCCAGCTCACCGCAGTTATCTGGGGCCAACGTCCTGACTTTC. It translates to CASSPQLSGANVLTF.

The chain has TRBV19 and TRBJ1-2, with D unresolved. Trimming removed 5 bases from V and 4 bases from J, with 8 bases in between. The V gene's germline CDR1 is LNHDA and CDR2 SQIVND (reference sequence). This CDR3 is built from 12 residues. The DNA for the CDR3 is TGTGCCAGTAGTGCCTGGGTCTATGGCTACACCTTC. This gives the protein CASSAWVYGYTF.

This CDR3 reads CASSQITGNTGELFF. For the CDR3, the DNA is TGTGCCAGCAGCCAGATAACAGGGAACACCGGGGAGCTGTTTTTT. The chain is built from TRBV7-9 and TRBJ2-2, with a weak D call TRBD1 (5 bases). Trimming took off 5 bases at V and 1 base at J, with 11 bases between the two ends. Looked up from germline, CDR1 is SEHNR and CDR2 is FQNEAQ (reference sequence). CDR3 size: 15 residues.

This clone was observed a single time. This chain joins TRBV5-1 and TRBJ2-5, with 8 nucleotides matching TRBD2. Germline V gene data show CDR1 as SGHRS and CDR2 as YFSETQ. V dropped 0 bases and J dropped 1; count of bases not matched to a gene: 5. CDR3 size: 16 residues. The CDR3 nucleotides are TGCGCCAGCAGCTTGGCGGCGGGGGGATCCCAAGAGACCCAGTACTTC. It is translated as CASSLAAGGSQETQYF.

The genes are TRBV5-8 and TRBJ1-2; D unclear. The CDR3 covers 14 residues. The V end lost 4 bases, the J end lost 0 bases, and 10 bases lay between the germline ends. The germline CDR1 and CDR2 sequences are SGHTS and YDEGEE. The DNA for the CDR3 is TGTGCCAGCAGCACCTGGACGGCTAACTATGGCTACACCTTC. Translation gives CASSTWTANYGYTF.

J is TRBJ1-1 and V is TRBV11-2; 7 bases are shared with TRBD1. The CDR3 has 13 residues. The ends lost 5 bases at V and 8 bases at J; junction bases unmatched: 8. CDR1 is SGHAT, CDR2 FQNNGV, per germline. CDR3 sequence (DNA): TGTGCCAGCAGCCGGGAGGGGGACAGAGAAGCTTTCTTT. The encoded protein is CASSREGDREAFF.

The DNA of the CDR3 is TGTGCCACCCAGGACAGGGTGGTTGATGAGCAGTTCTTC. Its protein is CATQDRVVDEQFF. The genes are TRBV10-3 and TRBJ2-1, with TRBD1 matching over 8 bases. The CDR3 covers 13 residues. The V and J ends lost 10 bases and 8 bases, in that order; junction bases with no gene match: 10. Germline CDR1 reads ENHRY; CDR2 reads SYGVKD.

This clone has only a few counts. The V gene is TRBV14, the J gene TRBJ2-1; D uncertain. The germline V and J ends were trimmed by 0 bases and 7 bases, with 7 bases remaining between them. The CDR3 runs 13 residues. Germline CDR1 is SGHDN and CDR2 is FVKESK. CDR3 sequence: CASSQDKWNEQFF. DNA of the CDR3: TGTGCCAGCAGCCAAGATAAATGGAATGAGCAGTTCTTC.

The chain combines TRBV9 with TRBJ2-3; the D gene could be TRBD1 or TRBD2 (6 bases each). Trimming took 0 bases from V and 2 from J, leaving 13 bases between them. The CDR3 covers 16 residues. In germline, CDR1 is SGDLS, CDR2 YYNGEE. Here the CDR3 reads CASSVVGGGNTDTQYF. In nucleotides, the CDR3 is TGTGCCAGCAGCGTAGTGGGGGGCGGGAACACAGATACGCAGTATTTT.

The rearrangement joins TRBV4-3 to TRBJ2-5, with 10 bases fitting TRBD1. The CDR3 runs to 14 residues. Germline V gene lookup returns CDR1 LGHNA and CDR2 YSLEER. V trimming: 4 bases; J trimming: 1 base; junction bases outside the gene matches: 0. The CDR3 spells CASSRQGAQETQYF. The CDR3, as DNA: TGCGCCAGCAGCCGACAGGGGGCCCAAGAGACCCAGTACTTC.

The rearrangement links TRBV19 to TRBJ1-2; TRBD1 agrees at 8 bases. V lost 5 bases to trimming and J lost 3 bases; unmatched junction nucleotides: 5. The V gene's germline CDR1 is LNHDA and CDR2 SQIVND (reference sequence). CDR3 length: 14 residues. Here the CDR3 DNA reads TGTGCCAGTAGTCGAGCAGGGGGCTACTATGGCTACACCTTC. Protein sequence: CASSRAGGYYGYTF. The variable domain in full, completed from reference TRBV19 and TRBJ1-2, reads DGGITQSPKYLFRKEGQNVTLSCEQNLNHDAMYWYRQDPGQGLRLIYYSQIVNDFQKGDIAEGYSVSREKKESFPLTVTSAQKNPTAFYLCASSRAGGYYGYTFGSGTRLTVV.

The chain combines TRBV5-1 with TRBJ1-3; a weak D match, TRBD1 (6 bases). CDR1 SGHRS and CDR2 YFSETQ come from the germline V gene. Trimming stripped 8 bases from V and 4 bases from J, with 13 bases between. The CDR3 has 13 residues. CDR3 loop: CASRPGQGNTIYF. In DNA form, the CDR3 reads TGCGCCAGTAGGCCTGGACAGGGAAACACCATATATTTT.

The chain has TRBV18 and TRBJ2-1; 11 bases fit TRBD2. From germline, CDR1 is KGHSH and CDR2 LQKENI. CDR3 length: 16 residues. V lost 2 bases, J lost 7 bases, and 7 bases stayed unmatched. In DNA form, the CDR3 reads TGTGCCAGCTCACCAACGGCTAGCGGGGGGAATAATGAGCAGTTCTTC. The encoded protein is CASSPTASGGNNEQFF.

V is TRBV5-6 and J is TRBJ2-3; a weak D match, TRBD2 (6 bases). CDR1 is SGHDT and CDR2 is YYEEEE in the germline V gene. This CDR3 has 16 amino acids. Trimming shortened V by 6 bases and J by 1 base, and 18 bases separated the two germline ends. The CDR3 sequence is CASNPGLKRRTDTQYF. CDR3 DNA sequence: TGTGCCAGCAACCCGGGACTTAAGCGGCGCACAGATACGCAGTATTTT.

The chain has TRBV15 and TRBJ2-3; 12 bases line up with TRBD2. The CDR3 runs to 18 residues. CDR1 is LNHNV, CDR2 YYDKDF, per germline (reference sequence). The V gene end was trimmed by 0 bases and the J gene end by 1 base; junction bases not matched to a gene: 5. The CDR3 loop reads CATSRDLAGGPGTDTQYF. The CDR3, as DNA: TGTGCCACCAGCAGAGACCTAGCGGGGGGGCCGGGCACAGATACGCAGTATTTT.

The J gene is TRBJ2-3, the V gene TRBV4-3; 11 bases agree with TRBD2. J lost 6 bases, V lost 2 bases, and 7 bases had no gene match. CDR3 size: 16 residues. Germline CDR1 and CDR2: LGHNA and YSLEER. In DNA form, the CDR3 reads TGCGCCAGCAGCCAAAGTAGCGGGGGGGCAGAGGATACGCAGTATTTT. This translates into CASSQSSGGAEDTQYF.

The rearrangement links TRBV7-2 to TRBJ1-4; the D is unclear. V lost 1 base to trimming and J lost 6 bases, with 0 bases between them. Germline V gives CDR1 SGHTA, CDR2 FQGNSA. The CDR3 contains 11 residues. The CDR3 sequence is CASSLDEKLFF. DNA for the CDR3: TGTGCCAGCAGCTTAGATGAAAAACTGTTTTTT. Based on the CDR3 plus reference TRBV7-2 and TRBJ1-4, the full variable domain is GAGVSQSPSNKVTEKGKDVELRCDPISGHTALYWYRQSLGQGLEFLIYFQGNSAPDKSGLPSDRFSAERTGGSVSTLTIQRTQQEDSAVYLCASSLDEKLFFGSGTQLSVL.

Judged by abundance, this clone is medium-sized (0.01 to 0.1%). The gene calls are TRBV19 and TRBJ1-3; maybe TRBD1 (5 bases). Germline loops: CDR1 LNHDA, CDR2 SQIVND (reference sequence). The CDR3 totals 14 residues. V was shortened by 7 bases and J by 3 bases, with 13 bases between the two germline ends. CDR3 region: CASNVGRGGNTIYF. The CDR3 DNA is TGTGCCAGTAACGTCGGAAGGGGTGGAAACACCATATATTTT.

The chain uses TRBV7-9 and TRBJ1-2; D is uncertain. The CDR3 totals 13 residues. V was shortened by 5 bases and J by 1 base, with 8 bases between the two germline ends. Looked up from germline, CDR1 is SEHNR and CDR2 is FQNEAQ (reference sequence). The CDR3 DNA is TGTGCCAGCAGCCTGACGGATAACTATGGCTACACCTTC. It codes for CASSLTDNYGYTF.

The rearrangement uses TRBV9 and TRBJ1-4, with D unclear. Germline V gene lookup returns CDR1 SGDLS and CDR2 YYNGEE. CDR3 length equals 13 residues. The germline V and J ends were trimmed by 0 bases and 8 bases, with 8 bases remaining between them. The CDR3 DNA sequence: TGTGCCAGCAGCGTAGGGGATGGGGAAAAACTGTTTTTT. It yields the protein CASSVGDGEKLFF.

This chain joins TRBV5-1 and TRBJ1-2; possibly TRBD1 for D (6 bases). Trimming stripped 4 bases from V and 4 bases from J, with 11 bases between. In germline, CDR1 is SGHRS, CDR2 YFSETQ. The CDR3 extends over 13 amino acids. CDR3 loop: CASSGRTAYGYTF. In DNA, the CDR3 is TGCGCCAGCAGCGGGAGGACAGCCTATGGCTACACCTTC.

This chain links TRBV19 with TRBJ2-1; D unclear. Trimming took off 9 bases at V and 0 bases at J, with 15 bases between the two ends. Germline-derived CDR1 and CDR2 are LNHDA and SQIVND (reference sequence). The CDR3 extends over 15 amino acids. The CDR3 loop is CASRDTVHSYNEQFF. The CDR3 nucleotides read TGTGCCAGCCGCGACACCGTACACTCCTACAATGAGCAGTTCTTC.

In the case of this clone: The same CDR3 can be traced to other DNA sequences in this sample. The rearrangement uses TRBV18 and TRBJ2-3; unclear D gene. CDR3 length: 12 amino acids. V lost 1 base and J lost 1, with 0 bases in between. Germline assignment: CDR1 KGHSH and CDR2 LQKENI. CDR3 bases: TGTGCCAGCTCACCACGCACAGATACGCAGTATTTT. Translated: CASSPRTDTQYF.

The V call is TRBV6-1, the J call TRBJ2-7, with D possibly being TRBD1 or TRBD2 (6 bases each). CDR1 is MNHNS, CDR2 SASEGT, per germline. This CDR3 spans 15 amino acids. Trimming took off 5 bases at V and 1 base at J, with 15 bases between the two ends. CDR3 loop: CASSLQEGGSYEQYF. CDR3 nucleotide sequence: TGTGCCAGCAGTCTCCAGGAGGGGGGATCCTACGAGCAGTACTTC.

The chain joins TRBV4-1 to TRBJ2-3; 9 bases match TRBD2. CDR1 is MGHRA and CDR2 is YSYEKL in the germline V gene. V lost 1 base and J lost 2; bases outside the gene matches: 7. CDR3 size: 17 residues. This CDR3 is CASSQVSLAGHTDTQYF. The CDR3 DNA sequence: TGCGCCAGCAGCCAAGTTTCCCTAGCGGGGCACACAGATACGCAGTATTTT.

This clone has more than one count but fewer than ten. The V call is TRBV12-5, the J call TRBJ1-6; no definite D call. V lost 4 bases and J lost 6, with 16 bases in between. The CDR3 is 16 amino acids. CDR1 and CDR2 (germline): LGHNT, FRNRAP. For the CDR3, the DNA is TGTGCTAGTGGTTCCCCCACCTGGGGAGGTAATTCACCCCTCCACTTT. It is translated as CASGSPTWGGNSPLHF.